This is a list of T cell receptor beta chains from one sample in a study of neurological immune-mediated disorders. One entry per CDR3 protein, called by TCRdb with MiXCR from the 5' RACE reads. This sample carries 50,000 or so distinct CDR3 sequences, roughly 3.8% of them seen once, and the ten largest clones take approximately 7.1%. Material for sequencing was PBMCs. The receptor set was obtained from a man between 60 and 75 years old with multiple sclerosis. Both conserved end residues are trimmed from each CDR3. Fields, in order: V gene, CDR3 length, J gene, clone size, CDR3 protein. Only part of the rows carry a size: once, few, many, or a class if the clone is expanded.

v_gene: TRBV20-1
len: 9
j_gene: TRBJ1-2
abundance: many
CDR3aa: SARDTAGYT

v_gene: TRBV7-2
len: 13
j_gene: TRBJ1-1
abundance: many
CDR3aa: ASSSGTVMNTEAF

v_gene: TRBV9
len: 15
j_gene: TRBJ2-5
abundance: many
CDR3aa: ASGTGGFSGGKETQY

v_gene: TRBV7-9
len: 13
j_gene: TRBJ2-2
abundance: few
CDR3aa: ASSSKVTNTGELF

v_gene: TRBV15
len: 10
j_gene: TRBJ2-2
abundance: many
CDR3aa: ATSRDIGELF

v_gene: TRBV29-1
len: 9
j_gene: TRBJ2-1
abundance: many
CDR3aa: SEGQGNEQF

v_gene: TRBV5-1
len: 11
j_gene: TRBJ2-3
abundance: many
CDR3aa: ASSFGTSDTQY

v_gene: TRBV10-3
len: 11
j_gene: TRBJ1-6
abundance: few
CDR3aa: ATQGSHNSPLH

v_gene: TRBV20-1
len: 9
j_gene: TRBJ2-3
abundance: many
CDR3aa: SASMADTQY

v_gene: TRBV5-6
len: 13
j_gene: TRBJ2-7
abundance: many
CDR3aa: ASSLLRGVSYEQY

v_gene: TRBV20-1
len: 11
j_gene: TRBJ2-5
abundance: many
CDR3aa: SARDRAPETQY

v_gene: TRBV2
len: 9
j_gene: TRBJ1-1
abundance: many
CDR3aa: ASSEDTEAF

v_gene: TRBV6-2/TRBV6-3
len: 11
j_gene: TRBJ1-2
abundance: many
CDR3aa: ASSTRIRYGYT

v_gene: TRBV5-6
len: 13
j_gene: TRBJ2-3
abundance: many
CDR3aa: ASSLVMGGTDTQY

v_gene: TRBV7-9
len: 13
j_gene: TRBJ2-1
abundance: many
CDR3aa: ASSFLAGVYNEQF

v_gene: TRBV25-1
len: 13
j_gene: TRBJ2-5
abundance: many
CDR3aa: ASSPGARTQETQY

v_gene: TRBV5-1
len: 13
j_gene: TRBJ1-2
abundance: many
CDR3aa: ASSLTQGAVYGYT

v_gene: TRBV10-3
len: 10
j_gene: TRBJ1-5
abundance: .
CDR3aa: AIAGSNQPQH

v_gene: TRBV27
len: 14
j_gene: TRBJ2-7
abundance: many
CDR3aa: ASSLYSGQGAFGQY

v_gene: TRBV6-5
len: 14
j_gene: TRBJ1-2
abundance: many
CDR3aa: ASGYHPTGGLDGYT

v_gene: TRBV6-2/TRBV6-3
len: 12
j_gene: TRBJ2-1
abundance: many
CDR3aa: ASSYVLAGHEQF

v_gene: TRBV5-1
len: 12
j_gene: TRBJ1-1
abundance: few
CDR3aa: ASSLGTIYTEAF

v_gene: TRBV20-1
len: 13
j_gene: TRBJ1-2
abundance: medium-sized
CDR3aa: SAVRPGTGVFGYT

v_gene: TRBV20-1
len: 14
j_gene: TRBJ2-7
abundance: many
CDR3aa: SATGLGTRADYEQY

v_gene: TRBV5-1
len: 14
j_gene: TRBJ1-1
abundance: many
CDR3aa: ASSRRERTRNTEAF

v_gene: TRBV10-3
len: 14
j_gene: TRBJ2-5
abundance: many
CDR3aa: AISEPGLAPGETQY

v_gene: TRBV5-1
len: 11
j_gene: TRBJ2-1
abundance: many
CDR3aa: ASSLVFTNEQF

v_gene: TRBV29-1
len: 15
j_gene: TRBJ1-5
abundance: many
CDR3aa: SVSGLTGDIGNQPQH

v_gene: TRBV5-1
len: 11
j_gene: TRBJ1-1
abundance: many
CDR3aa: ASSLGGTLGAF

v_gene: TRBV3-1
len: 13
j_gene: TRBJ2-1
abundance: many
CDR3aa: ASRMTSGTGSEQF

v_gene: TRBV20-1
len: 12
j_gene: TRBJ2-5
abundance: many
CDR3aa: SARGTSEQETQY

v_gene: TRBV20-1
len: 10
j_gene: TRBJ1-1
abundance: many
CDR3aa: SASRVNTEAF

v_gene: TRBV20-1
len: 10
j_gene: TRBJ2-1
abundance: many
CDR3aa: SARGWNNEQF

v_gene: TRBV20-1
len: 11
j_gene: TRBJ2-2
abundance: many
CDR3aa: SARARISGELF

v_gene: TRBV10-2
len: 12
j_gene: TRBJ2-5
abundance: many
CDR3aa: ASSESNRGETQY

v_gene: TRBV5-1
len: 14
j_gene: TRBJ2-1
abundance: many
CDR3aa: ASSPSPTGDHNEQF

v_gene: TRBV20-1
len: 12
j_gene: TRBJ2-7
abundance: many
CDR3aa: SARFPGGKYEQY

v_gene: TRBV7-2
len: 12
j_gene: TRBJ2-3
abundance: many
CDR3aa: ASSSGGLADTQY

v_gene: TRBV6-6
len: 12
j_gene: TRBJ2-5
abundance: many
CDR3aa: ASTFSGGQETQY

v_gene: TRBV20-1
len: 12
j_gene: TRBJ2-5
abundance: many
CDR3aa: SVWTRLPQETQY

v_gene: TRBV5-1
len: 14
j_gene: TRBJ2-3
abundance: few
CDR3aa: ASSRGLQSDTDTQY

v_gene: TRBV20-1
len: 12
j_gene: TRBJ1-1
abundance: many
CDR3aa: SARDRTGGVEAF

v_gene: TRBV20-1
len: 12
j_gene: TRBJ2-5
abundance: many
CDR3aa: SASLGASAETQY

v_gene: TRBV5-1
len: 12
j_gene: TRBJ1-1
abundance: many
CDR3aa: ASSQTGVATEAF

v_gene: TRBV20-1
len: 13
j_gene: TRBJ2-1
abundance: many
CDR3aa: SARDPGNSYNEQF

v_gene: TRBV28
len: 14
j_gene: TRBJ2-3
abundance: many
CDR3aa: ASSFRQGAPPDTQY

v_gene: TRBV5-1
len: 12
j_gene: TRBJ2-5
abundance: many
CDR3aa: ASSRQADQETQY

v_gene: TRBV20-1
len: 8
j_gene: TRBJ2-1
abundance: medium-sized
CDR3aa: SARRDEQF

v_gene: TRBV20-1
len: 13
j_gene: TRBJ2-4
abundance: many
CDR3aa: SASKTSGGKNIQY

v_gene: TRBV20-1
len: 12
j_gene: TRBJ1-1
abundance: few
CDR3aa: SAPERSRNTEAF

v_gene: TRBV29-1
len: 10
j_gene: TRBJ2-5
abundance: many
CDR3aa: SVVAGGETQY

v_gene: TRBV20-1
len: 12
j_gene: TRBJ2-1
abundance: many
CDR3aa: SGLLAELHNEQF

v_gene: TRBV4-2
len: 13
j_gene: TRBJ2-4
abundance: many
CDR3aa: ASSQEESGSNIQY

v_gene: TRBV20-1
len: 14
j_gene: TRBJ2-2
abundance: many
CDR3aa: SAPAGSLSNTGELF

v_gene: TRBV6-2/TRBV6-3
len: 14
j_gene: TRBJ2-2
abundance: many
CDR3aa: ASRLPPGLNTGELF